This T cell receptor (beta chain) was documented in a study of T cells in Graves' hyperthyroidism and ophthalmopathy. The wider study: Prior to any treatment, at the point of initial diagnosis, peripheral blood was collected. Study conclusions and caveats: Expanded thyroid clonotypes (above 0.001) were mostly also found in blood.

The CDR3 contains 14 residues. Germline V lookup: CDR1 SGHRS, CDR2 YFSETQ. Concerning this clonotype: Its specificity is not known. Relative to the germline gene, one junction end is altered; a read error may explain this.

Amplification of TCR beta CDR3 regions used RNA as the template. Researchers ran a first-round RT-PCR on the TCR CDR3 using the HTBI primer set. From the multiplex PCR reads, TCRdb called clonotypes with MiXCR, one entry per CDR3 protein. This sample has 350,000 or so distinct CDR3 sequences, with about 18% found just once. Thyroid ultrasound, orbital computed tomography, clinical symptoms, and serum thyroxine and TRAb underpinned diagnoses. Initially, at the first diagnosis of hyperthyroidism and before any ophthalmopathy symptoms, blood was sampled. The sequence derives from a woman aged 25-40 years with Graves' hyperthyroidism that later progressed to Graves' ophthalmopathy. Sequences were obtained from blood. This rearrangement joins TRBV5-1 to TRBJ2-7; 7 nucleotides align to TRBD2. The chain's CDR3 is CASSPTLAAYELYF. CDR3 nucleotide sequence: TGCGCCAGCAGCCCCACCCTAGCGGCCTACGAGCTGTACTTC.